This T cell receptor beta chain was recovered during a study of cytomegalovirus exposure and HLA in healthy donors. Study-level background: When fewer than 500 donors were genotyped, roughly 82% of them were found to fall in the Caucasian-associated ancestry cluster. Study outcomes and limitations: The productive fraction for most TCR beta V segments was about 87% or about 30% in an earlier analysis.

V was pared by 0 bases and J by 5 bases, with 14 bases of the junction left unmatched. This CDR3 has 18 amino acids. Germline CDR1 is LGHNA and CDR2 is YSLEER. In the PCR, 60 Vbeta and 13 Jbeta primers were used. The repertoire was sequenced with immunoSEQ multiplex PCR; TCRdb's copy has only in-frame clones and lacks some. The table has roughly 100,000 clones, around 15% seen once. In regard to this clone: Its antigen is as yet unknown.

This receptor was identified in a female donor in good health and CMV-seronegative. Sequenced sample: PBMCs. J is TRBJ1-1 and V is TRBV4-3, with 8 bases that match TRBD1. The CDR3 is CASSQDPTWTGRGTEAFF. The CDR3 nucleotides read TGCGCCAGCAGCCAAGACCCTACTTGGACAGGGAGGGGGACTGAAGCTTTCTTT.